These 29 T cell receptor beta chains share one sample of origin, sequenced in a study of CD8+ T cells in alopecia areata. In each case, RNA was isolated and then reverse transcribed into cDNA as the sequencing template. The assay was immunoSEQ multiplex PCR, and TCRdb's table has in-frame clones only and misses some. The profile covers some 150,000 clones, with 62% appearing a single time and approximately 34% taken by the ten largest. What was sequenced was CD8+ T cells sorted from blood. The receptors shown here come from a human donor in good health.

The J gene is TRBJ2-1, the V gene TRBV7-9; tentative D call: TRBD1 (5 bases). The CDR3 has 15 residues. Germline V gives CDR1 SEHNR, CDR2 FQNEAQ (reference sequence). Trimming left V 6 bases short and J 1 base short, with 13 bases between. Written as DNA, the CDR3 is TGTGCCAGCAGGACGTCAGACAGTTCCTACAATGAGCAGTTCTTC. Translation gives CASRTSDSSYNEQFF.

This clone was observed a few times. The chain's CDR3 is CASRDRGYNQPQHF. The CDR3, as DNA: TGCGCCAGCAGGGACAGGGGCTACAATCAGCCCCAGCATTTT. The chain recombines TRBV10-2 with TRBJ1-5; 9 nucleotides match TRBD1. The trim removed 6 bases at V and 3 bases at J, leaving 3 bases unmatched. Germline V gene lookup returns CDR1 WSHSY and CDR2 SAAADI. The CDR3 spans 14 residues.

Only a few counts were recorded for this clone. V gene TRBV23-1 combines with J gene TRBJ1-3; D is undetermined. TRBV23-1 is labeled an ORF, and its function is uncertain. Trimming took 2 bases from V and 8 from J, leaving 7 bases between them. CDR3 length: 12 amino acids. This CDR3 reads CASSQILDTIYF. The DNA of the CDR3 is TGCGCCAGCAGTCAAATTTTGGACACCATATATTTT.

This clone ranks as medium-sized. The chain joins TRBV13 to TRBJ2-7; TRBD1 matches at 7 bases. This CDR3 region has 16 residues. Germline CDR1 reads PRHDT; CDR2 reads FYEKMQ (reference sequence). Trimming took 5 bases from V and 2 from J; bases not matched to a gene: 12. This CDR3 is CASSPKWAGGTYEQYF. The CDR3, as DNA: TGTGCCAGCAGCCCGAAATGGGCAGGGGGTACCTACGAGCAGTACTTC.

This rearrangement joins TRBV5-6 to TRBJ2-5, with D perhaps TRBD2 (5 bases). With 0 bases removed from V and 2 bases from J, the gap between germline ends came to 11 bases. The CDR3 covers 15 residues. Germline V gives CDR1 SGHDT, CDR2 YYEEEE. In DNA form, the CDR3 reads TGTGCCAGCAGCTTGGTGTCCGGGGTACAAGAGACCCAGTACTTC. Its translation is CASSLVSGVQETQYF.

The rearrangement links TRBV9 to TRBJ2-7, with 7 bases identical to TRBD1. After removal of 4 bases from V and 4 bases from J, the junction contained 11 bases not matched to a gene. Germline V lookup: CDR1 SGDLS, CDR2 YYNGEE. The CDR3 has 15 residues. The DNA for the CDR3 is TGTGCCAGCAGCTTCCGGGACAGTCGTGTTTACGAGCAGTACTTC. Its protein is CASSFRDSRVYEQYF. Based on the CDR3 plus reference TRBV9 and TRBJ2-7, the full variable domain is DSGVTQTPKHLITATGQRVTLRCSPRSGDLSVYWYQQSLDQGLQFLIQYYNGEERAKGNILERFSAQQFPDLHSELNLSSLELGDSALYFCASSFRDSRVYEQYFGPGTRLTVT.

The CDR3 protein is CASGGSGRDNEQFF. The CDR3 nucleotides are TGTGCTAGTGGTGGAAGCGGGAGAGACAATGAGCAGTTCTTC. The rearrangement links TRBV12-5 to TRBJ2-1; 8 nucleotides match TRBD2. The CDR3 covers 14 residues. V dropped 5 bases and J dropped 5; count of bases not matched to a gene: 5. The germline V gene encodes CDR1 LGHNT and CDR2 FRNRAP.

V is TRBV7-9 and J is TRBJ2-5; D not certain. CDR1 is SEHNR, CDR2 FQNEAQ, per germline (reference sequence). Trimming took off 0 bases at V and 0 bases at J, with 20 bases between the two ends. The CDR3 is 19 residues long. The CDR3 DNA sequence: TGTGCCAGCAGCTTAGCAAAGTGGGAAGGGTGGCAGGACCAAGAGACCCAGTACTTC. Encoded protein: CASSLAKWEGWQDQETQYF.

The V call is TRBV25-1, the J call TRBJ1-1; a weak D match, TRBD1 (6 bases). Per germline, CDR1 MGHDK and CDR2 SYGVNS. Between the trimmed V and J ends, which lost 4 bases and 3 bases, there was a span of 9 bases. The CDR3 runs 13 residues. The DNA of the CDR3 is TGTGCCAGCAGTGGAGGGGGGGACACTGAAGCTTTCTTT. This gives the protein CASSGGGDTEAFF.

The chain combines TRBV7-8 with TRBJ2-7; D not certain. From germline, CDR1 is SGHVS and CDR2 FQNEAQ. The V gene lost 4 bases and the J gene lost 2 bases, with 9 bases spanning the gap. The CDR3 consists of 13 residues. DNA for the CDR3: TGTGCCAGCAGCTCCAGAGGACCCTACGAGCAGTACTTC. Encoded protein: CASSSRGPYEQYF.

Comments on this clone: This same CDR3 is encoded by further DNA sequences in the sample. The chain uses TRBV29-1 and TRBJ1-2; TRBD1 matches at 10 bases. Germline trimming cut 4 bases from V and 3 bases from J; bases unmatched to any gene: 8. This CDR3 comprises 15 residues. Germline V gene lookup returns CDR1 SQVTM and CDR2 ANQGSEA. Here the CDR3 reads CSVVTRQGAYYGYTF. The CDR3 coding sequence is TGCAGCGTTGTAACCCGACAGGGGGCATACTATGGCTACACCTTC. The whole variable domain, filled in from reference TRBV29-1 and TRBJ1-2, reads SAVISQKPSRDICQRGTSLTIQCQVDSQVTMMFWYRQQPGQSLTLIATANQGSEATYESGFVIDKFPISRPNLTFSTLTVSNMSPEDSSIYLCSVVTRQGAYYGYTFGSGTRLTVV.

The chain recombines TRBV7-6 with TRBJ2-3; the D gene is possibly TRBD2 (5 bases). CDR1 is SGHVS, CDR2 FNYEAQ, per germline. The CDR3 extends over 14 amino acids. V lost 1 base to trimming and J lost 6 bases, with 11 bases between them. The CDR3 is CASSLGTGSDTQYF. CDR3 in DNA: TGTGCCAGCAGCTTAGGAACGGGGTCGGATACGCAGTATTTT.

The chain is built from TRBV5-1 and TRBJ2-2, with 12 bases identical to TRBD2. Germline V gives CDR1 SGHRS, CDR2 YFSETQ. This CDR3 contains 16 residues. After removal of 3 bases from V and 3 bases from J, the junction contained 3 bases not matched to a gene. DNA of the CDR3: TGCGCCAGCAGCTCACTAGCGGGAGGAGACACCGGGGAGCTGTTTTTT. Amino acids: CASSSLAGGDTGELFF.

The chain employs TRBV9 and TRBJ2-7, with TRBD2 matching 9 bases. CDR3 length equals 15 residues. Per the germline V gene, CDR1 is SGDLS and CDR2 is YYNGEE. The V segment lost 0 bases and the J segment 3 bases; nucleotides outside the gene matches: 4. Written as DNA, the CDR3 is TGTGCCAGCAGCGTAGGATTAGCGGGGGACTACGAGCAGTACTTC. It specifies CASSVGLAGDYEQYF. Complete variable domain (other parts from reference TRBV9 and TRBJ2-7): DSGVTQTPKHLITATGQRVTLRCSPRSGDLSVYWYQQSLDQGLQFLIQYYNGEERAKGNILERFSAQQFPDLHSELNLSSLELGDSALYFCASSVGLAGDYEQYFGPGTRLTVT.

V usage is TRBV9 and J usage is TRBJ2-6; 7 nucleotides agree with TRBD1. Germline lookup yields CDR1 SGDLS and CDR2 YYNGEE. Unmatched junction bases numbered 11, after V lost 3 bases and J lost 2 bases. CDR3 length equals 18 residues. CDR3 coding DNA: TGTGCCAGCAGCGAGCAGACAGGGCCGGGGACTGGGGCCAACGTCCTGACTTTC. It is translated as CASSEQTGPGTGANVLTF.

Only a few counts were recorded for this clone. V is TRBV6-5 and J is TRBJ2-6; a weak D match, TRBD2 (5 bases). V gave up 5 bases and J gave up 2 bases, with 10 bases separating them. The CDR3 has 15 amino acids. Germline V gene lookup returns CDR1 MNHEY and CDR2 SVGAGI. CDR3 coding DNA: TGTGCCAGCAGTCCCGGACTGCCTGGGGCCAACGTCCTGACTTTC. Its protein product is CASSPGLPGANVLTF.

V and J are TRBV2 and TRBJ2-1; D is unresolved. The CDR3 consists of 12 residues. V was pared by 8 bases and J by 8 bases, with 13 bases between. The V gene's germline CDR1 is SNHLY and CDR2 FYNNEI. The CDR3 coding sequence is TGTGCCAGCGTTAATTCGAGCGATGAGCAGTTCTTC. Translating it yields CASVNSSDEQFF.

Only a few counts were recorded for this clone. V usage is TRBV29-1 and J usage is TRBJ2-7; tentative D call: TRBD1 (5 bases). Germline loops: CDR1 SQVTM, CDR2 ANQGSEA. The CDR3 sequence is 13 residues long. V lost 3 bases and J 0 bases, leaving 9 bases between the germline ends. The CDR3 DNA reads TGCAGCGTTGAGACAGTCGCCTCCTACGAGCAGTACTTC. It encodes CSVETVASYEQYF.

The genes are TRBV5-1 and TRBJ2-1, with D unclear. The CDR3 sequence is 13 residues long. CDR1 and CDR2 (germline): SGHRS, YFSETQ. Trimming removed 0 bases from V and 7 bases from J, with 8 bases in between. The CDR3 DNA follows: TGCGCCAGCAGCTTGGTGGAAAGGAATGAGCAGTTCTTC. Translating gives CASSLVERNEQFF.

The J gene is TRBJ2-3, the V gene TRBV5-1; D possibly corresponds to TRBD1 (6 bases). Germline V gene data show CDR1 as SGHRS and CDR2 as YFSETQ. The CDR3 has 14 residues. V was trimmed by 4 bases and J by 6 bases, leaving 15 bases between them. The CDR3 nucleotides read TGCGCCAGCAGCGCGGAGCTTACAGGGGATACGCAGTATTTT. It translates to CASSAELTGDTQYF.

This clone showed up just a few times. The CDR3 DNA reads TGTGCCAGCAGCTTGTCTGATCGTGGCTACACCTTC. This translates into CASSLSDRGYTF. The rearrangement uses TRBV5-6 and TRBJ1-2; D is unclear. Trimming took off 1 base at V and 7 bases at J, with 8 bases between the two ends. The germline V gene has CDR1 SGHDT and CDR2 YYEEEE. The CDR3 length is 12 residues.

This rearrangement joins TRBV15 to TRBJ1-2, with D possibly matching TRBD1 (5 bases). This CDR3 region has 15 residues. Trimming took 2 bases from V and 4 from J, leaving 14 bases between them. From germline, CDR1 is LNHNV and CDR2 YYDKDF (reference sequence). The CDR3 loop reads CATSRTSTGGYGYTF. The CDR3 nucleotides are TGTGCCACCAGCAGAACGTCGACCGGGGGCTATGGCTACACCTTC.

In this sample, this clone turned up a few times. This chain uses TRBV10-3 with TRBJ2-7; D may be TRBD1 (6 bases). The germline V gene has CDR1 ENHRY and CDR2 SYGVKD. CDR3 length: 15 amino acids. The V gene lost 4 bases and the J gene lost 5 bases, with 18 bases spanning the gap. The CDR3 DNA follows: TGTGCCATCAGTGGGTGGGGGCTCGAGGCCCACGAGCAGTACTTC. Amino acids: CAISGWGLEAHEQYF.

The chain combines TRBV29-1 with TRBJ2-2; D is possibly TRBD1 or TRBD2 (5 bases each). From germline, CDR1 is SQVTM and CDR2 ANQGSEA. The CDR3 loop spans 12 amino acids. The germline V and J ends were trimmed by 6 bases and 7 bases, with 12 bases remaining between them. DNA of the CDR3: TGCAGCGTCCAGGGCGGGTACGGGGAGCTGTTTTTT. This translates into CSVQGGYGELFF.

The J gene is TRBJ2-7, the V gene TRBV6-5; D remains ambiguous. The CDR3 extends over 12 amino acids. The germline V gene has CDR1 MNHEY and CDR2 SVGAGI. Trimming shortened V by 10 bases and J by 0 bases, and 10 bases separated the two germline ends. CDR3 DNA: TGTGCCACCCTGGGTCCCTCCTACGAGCAGTACTTC. Translation: CATLGPSYEQYF.

This clone has a handful of counts. Other DNA sequences within the sample encode an identical CDR3. The chain is built from TRBV29-1 and TRBJ2-7, with 9 bases fitting TRBD2. V was clipped by 4 bases and J by 0 bases; unmatched bases: 1. CDR1 and CDR2 from the germline V gene are SQVTM and ANQGSEA. The CDR3 runs to 13 residues. The CDR3 coding sequence is TGCAGCGTTGTACTAGCGGGCTCCTACGAGCAGTACTTC. It translates to CSVVLAGSYEQYF.

This chain connects TRBV14 to TRBJ1-2; D remains unclear. The CDR3 runs to 13 residues. The V gene's germline CDR1 is SGHDN and CDR2 FVKESK. Deletions cut 1 base from V and 5 bases from J, with 8 bases between. CDR3 in DNA: TGTGCCAGCAGCCAAGGTGGATTATATGGCTACACCTTC. Protein sequence: CASSQGGLYGYTF.

This clone showed up just a few times. Other nucleotide sequences in the sample specify the same CDR3. The chain is built from TRBV5-1 and TRBJ2-2, with D uncertain. The V end was cut by 2 bases, the J end by 6 bases, with 2 bases between. This CDR3 spans 11 amino acids. Looked up from germline, CDR1 is SGHRS and CDR2 is YFSETQ. In DNA, the CDR3 is TGCGCCAGCAGCTTAGCCGGGGAGCTGTTTTTT. This encodes CASSLAGELFF. Full variable domain (remainder filled in from reference TRBV5-1 and TRBJ2-2): KAGVTQTPRYLIKTRGQQVTLSCSPISGHRSVSWYQQTPGQGLQFLFEYFSETQRNKGNFPGRFSGRQFSNSRSEMNVSTLELGDSALYLCASSLAGELFFGEGSRLTVL.

The chain uses TRBV25-1 and TRBJ1-2; D remains ambiguous. CDR1 is MGHDK and CDR2 is SYGVNS in the germline V gene. This CDR3 is built from 16 residues. Trimming removed 2 bases at V and 4 bases at J, with 17 bases between. CDR3 DNA sequence: TGTGCCAGCAGTGAAACTGGGGTCCAAGGTGGCTATGGCTACACCTTC. This encodes CASSETGVQGGYGYTF.